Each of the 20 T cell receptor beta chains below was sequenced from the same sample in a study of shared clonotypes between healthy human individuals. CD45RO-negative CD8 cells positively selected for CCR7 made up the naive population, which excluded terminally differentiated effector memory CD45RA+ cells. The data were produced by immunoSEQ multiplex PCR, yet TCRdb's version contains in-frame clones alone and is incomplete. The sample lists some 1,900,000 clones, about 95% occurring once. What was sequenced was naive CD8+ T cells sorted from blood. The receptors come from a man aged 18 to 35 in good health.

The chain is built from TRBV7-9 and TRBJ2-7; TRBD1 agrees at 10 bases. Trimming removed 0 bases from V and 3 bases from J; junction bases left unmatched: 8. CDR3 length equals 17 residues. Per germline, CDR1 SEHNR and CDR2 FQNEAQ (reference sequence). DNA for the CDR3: TGTGCCAGCAGCTTAGCCGCGACAGGGGGCCCCCTCTACGAGCAGTACTTC. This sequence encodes CASSLAATGGPLYEQYF. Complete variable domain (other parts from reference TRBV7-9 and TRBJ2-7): DTGVSQNPRHKITKRGQNVTFRCDPISEHNRLYWYRQTLGQGPEFLTYFQNEAQLEKSRLLSDRFSAERPKGSFSTLEIQRTEQGDSAMYLCASSLAATGGPLYEQYFGPGTRLTVT.

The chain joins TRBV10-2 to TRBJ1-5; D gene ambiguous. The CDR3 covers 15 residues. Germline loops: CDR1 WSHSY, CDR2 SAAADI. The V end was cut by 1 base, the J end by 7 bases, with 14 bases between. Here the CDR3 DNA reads TGCGCCAGCAGTGAGTTATTTGGGGATTCCCAGCCCCAGCATTTT. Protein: CASSELFGDSQPQHF.

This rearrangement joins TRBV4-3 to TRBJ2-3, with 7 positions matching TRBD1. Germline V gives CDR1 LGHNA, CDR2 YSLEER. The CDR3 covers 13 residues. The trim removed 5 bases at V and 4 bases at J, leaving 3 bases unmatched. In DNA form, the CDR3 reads TGCGCCAGCAGCTCCGGACAGGCAGATACGCAGTATTTT. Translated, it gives CASSSGQADTQYF.

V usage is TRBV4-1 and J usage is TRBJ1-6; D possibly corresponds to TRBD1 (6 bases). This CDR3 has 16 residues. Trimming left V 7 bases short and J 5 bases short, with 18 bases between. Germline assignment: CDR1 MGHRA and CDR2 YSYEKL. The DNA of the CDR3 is TGCGCCAGCACCCTGGGAGGGGGTTTTAATAATTCACCCCTCCACTTT. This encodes CASTLGGGFNNSPLHF.

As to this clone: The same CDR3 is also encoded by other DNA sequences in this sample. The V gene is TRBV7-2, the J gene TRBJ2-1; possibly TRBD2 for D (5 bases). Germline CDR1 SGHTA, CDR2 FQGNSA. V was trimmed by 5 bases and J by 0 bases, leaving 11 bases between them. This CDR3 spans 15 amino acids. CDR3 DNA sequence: TGTGCCAGCAGCCCCGGACTTGGCTCCTACAATGAGCAGTTCTTC. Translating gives CASSPGLGSYNEQFF.

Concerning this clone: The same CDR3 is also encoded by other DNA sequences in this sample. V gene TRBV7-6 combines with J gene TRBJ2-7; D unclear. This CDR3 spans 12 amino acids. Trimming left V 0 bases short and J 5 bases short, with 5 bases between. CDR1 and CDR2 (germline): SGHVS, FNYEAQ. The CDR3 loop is CASSLAPDEQYF. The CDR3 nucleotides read TGTGCCAGCAGCTTAGCGCCCGACGAGCAGTACTTC.

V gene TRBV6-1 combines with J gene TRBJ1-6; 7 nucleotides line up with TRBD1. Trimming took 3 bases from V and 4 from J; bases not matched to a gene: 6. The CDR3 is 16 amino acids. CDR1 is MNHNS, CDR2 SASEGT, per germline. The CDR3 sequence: CASSEGTAIYNSPLHF. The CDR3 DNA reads TGTGCCAGCAGTGAGGGGACAGCTATTTATAATTCACCCCTCCACTTT.

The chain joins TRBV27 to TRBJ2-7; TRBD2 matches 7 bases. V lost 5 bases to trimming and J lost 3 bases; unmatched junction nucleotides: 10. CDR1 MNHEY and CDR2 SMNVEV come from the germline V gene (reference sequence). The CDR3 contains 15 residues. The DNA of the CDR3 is TGTGCCAGCAGTCCTTTTTCAGGACTAGGCTACGAGCAGTACTTC. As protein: CASSPFSGLGYEQYF.

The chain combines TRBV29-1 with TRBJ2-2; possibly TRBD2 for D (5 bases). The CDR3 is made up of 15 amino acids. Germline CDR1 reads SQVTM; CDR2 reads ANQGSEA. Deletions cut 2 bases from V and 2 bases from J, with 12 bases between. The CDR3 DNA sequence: TGCAGCGTTGAAAAACCCAGCGGAAACACCGGGGAGCTGTTTTTT. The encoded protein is CSVEKPSGNTGELFF.

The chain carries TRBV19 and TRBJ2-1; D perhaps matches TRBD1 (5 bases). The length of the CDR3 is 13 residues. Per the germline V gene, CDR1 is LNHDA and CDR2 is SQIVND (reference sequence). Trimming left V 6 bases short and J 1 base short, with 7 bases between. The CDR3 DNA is TGTGCCAGTAGGAAGGGGTCCTACAATGAGCAGTTCTTC. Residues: CASRKGSYNEQFF. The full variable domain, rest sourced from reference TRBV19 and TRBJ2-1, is DGGITQSPKYLFRKEGQNVTLSCEQNLNHDAMYWYRQDPGQGLRLIYYSQIVNDFQKGDIAEGYSVSREKKESFPLTVTSAQKNPTAFYLCASRKGSYNEQFFGPGTRLTVL.

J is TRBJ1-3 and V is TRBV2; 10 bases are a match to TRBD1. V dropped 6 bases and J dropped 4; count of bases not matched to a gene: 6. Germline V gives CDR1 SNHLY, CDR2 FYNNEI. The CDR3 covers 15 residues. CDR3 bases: TGTGCCAGCAGGGCCGGGACAGGGGCGGGAAACACCATATATTTT. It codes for CASRAGTGAGNTIYF.

The CDR3 is CASSQEPSGTLNEQFF. CDR3 nucleotides: TGCGCCAGCAGCCAAGAACCCAGCGGGACGTTAAATGAGCAGTTCTTC. V usage is TRBV4-1 and J usage is TRBJ2-1; 7 positions agree with TRBD2. V shed 0 bases, J shed 7 bases, and the junction held 9 bases outside the gene matches. The CDR3 loop spans 16 amino acids. Germline CDR1 and CDR2: MGHRA and YSYEKL.

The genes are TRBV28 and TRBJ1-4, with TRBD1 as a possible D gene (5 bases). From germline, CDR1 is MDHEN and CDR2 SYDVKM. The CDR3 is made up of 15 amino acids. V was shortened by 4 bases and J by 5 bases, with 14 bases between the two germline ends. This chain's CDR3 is CASSSHRLPNEKLFF. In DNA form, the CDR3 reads TGTGCCAGCAGTTCCCACAGGCTTCCCAATGAAAAACTGTTTTTT.

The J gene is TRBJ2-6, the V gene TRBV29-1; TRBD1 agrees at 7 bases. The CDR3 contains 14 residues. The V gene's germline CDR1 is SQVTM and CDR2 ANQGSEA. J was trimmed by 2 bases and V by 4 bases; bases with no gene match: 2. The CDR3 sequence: CSVVDRAGANVLTF. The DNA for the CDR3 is TGCAGCGTTGTAGACAGGGCTGGGGCCAACGTCCTGACTTTC.

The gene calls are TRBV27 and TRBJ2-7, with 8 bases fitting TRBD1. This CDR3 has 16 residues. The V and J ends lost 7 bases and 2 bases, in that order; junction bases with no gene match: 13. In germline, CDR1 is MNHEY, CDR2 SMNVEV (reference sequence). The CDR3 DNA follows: TGTGCCAGCACCCCTAGCCAGGGGGCCGTTACCTACGAGCAGTACTTC. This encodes CASTPSQGAVTYEQYF.

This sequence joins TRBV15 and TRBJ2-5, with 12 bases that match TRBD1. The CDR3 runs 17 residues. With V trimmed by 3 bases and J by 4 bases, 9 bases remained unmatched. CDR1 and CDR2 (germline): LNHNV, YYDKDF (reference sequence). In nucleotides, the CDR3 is TGTGCCACCAGCAGTCCCGGGACAGGGGGCACCGGAGAGACCCAGTACTTC. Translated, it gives CATSSPGTGGTGETQYF.

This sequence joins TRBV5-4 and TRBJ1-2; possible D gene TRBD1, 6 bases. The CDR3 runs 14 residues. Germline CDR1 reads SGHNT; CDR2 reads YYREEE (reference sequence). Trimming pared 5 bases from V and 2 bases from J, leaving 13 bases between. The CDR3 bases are TGTGCCAGCAGAGCCGGGACAATAAACTATGGCTACACCTTC. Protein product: CASRAGTINYGYTF.

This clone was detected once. The CDR3 reads CATHIVSSYNEQFF. The CDR3, as DNA: TGTGCCACCCACATAGTCAGCTCCTACAATGAGCAGTTCTTC. The chain combines TRBV7-9 with TRBJ2-1; the D is unclear. This CDR3 is built from 14 residues. Germline V gene lookup returns CDR1 SEHNR and CDR2 FQNEAQ (reference sequence). V dropped 10 bases and J dropped 0 bases, with 13 bases sitting between them.

This CDR3 is CASSPGRNYGYTF. The DNA for the CDR3 is TGTGCCAGCAGCCCCGGCAGAAACTATGGCTACACCTTC. V usage is TRBV28 and J usage is TRBJ1-2; D gene uncertain. CDR3 length: 13 residues. Germline CDR1 is MDHEN and CDR2 is SYDVKM. V lost 6 bases, J lost 2 bases, and 10 bases lay in between.

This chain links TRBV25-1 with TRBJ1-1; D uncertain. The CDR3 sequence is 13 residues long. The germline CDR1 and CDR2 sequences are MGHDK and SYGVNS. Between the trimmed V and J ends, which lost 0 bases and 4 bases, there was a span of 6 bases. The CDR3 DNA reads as TGTGCCAGCAGTGAATATTCGGCCACTGAAGCTTTCTTT. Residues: CASSEYSATEAFF.